This TCR beta chain was sequenced during a study of human T cells and chemical hapten exposure. Looking at the study overall: Alopecia areata, totalis or universalis was found in mostly female patients.

As for time point: patch test 1, 2 weeks after DPC sensitization. This sample's treatment: therapeutic diphenylcyclopropenone sensitization with weekly scalp DPC. Unseparated into fractions, whole blood served as the source from which total RNA was extracted. This clonotype has ten or more counts. What it binds is unknown. TCRdb re-called the RACE reads with MiXCR, one entry per CDR3 protein. Altogether more than 65,000 distinct CDR3 sequences are present, approximately 10% being singletons, with the ten largest covering approximately 1.4%. The V and J ends lost 4 bases and 7 bases respectively, with 7 bases between them. The germline CDR1 and CDR2 sequences are SQVTM and ANQGSEA. This CDR3 has 11 amino acids. Study results and limitations: While controls formed fewer of them, expanded TCRs formed significantly more large CDR3 similarity clusters. Having alopecia, the donors may differ immunologically from healthy people.

This chain uses TRBV29-1 with TRBJ2-2, with D uncertain. The input for sequencing was whole blood, taken in connection with sensitization to the hapten diphenylcyclopropenone (DPC). The clonotype comes from a woman between 50 and 59 years old with alopecia areata. Some clones in this sample may be carry-over from other donors' samples. This CDR3 is CSVALLGELFF. The CDR3 DNA reads as TGCAGCGTTGCATTACTCGGGGAGCTGTTTTTT.